These 18 T cell receptor beta chains were all obtained from the same sample, sequenced in a study of blood T cell repertoires in COVID-19. Libraries were prepared by immunoSEQ multiplex PCR; TCRdb keeps only in-frame clonotypes and omits some of them. Seen here are hundreds of thousands of clones, roughly 89% observed once, and the top ten hold about 9.4%. Sequences were obtained from PBMCs or T cells enriched from blood (not recorded which). The receptors originated from a woman in her 30s who had recovered from COVID-19.

V gene TRBV5-1 combines with J gene TRBJ2-7; 10 bases fit TRBD2. CDR1 and CDR2 from the germline V gene are SGHRS and YFSETQ. After removal of 7 bases from V and 3 bases from J, the junction contained 7 bases not matched to a gene. The CDR3 covers 14 residues. The CDR3 DNA reads as TGCGCCAGCTCCCCCGGGACTAGCGTCTACGAGCAGTACTTC. It codes for CASSPGTSVYEQYF.

V and J are TRBV18 and TRBJ2-7, with D possibly matching TRBD1 (6 bases). Germline values: CDR1 KGHSH, CDR2 LQKENI. Trimming stripped 6 bases from V and 0 bases from J, with 12 bases between. The CDR3 extends over 14 amino acids. The CDR3: CASSLDSSSYEQYF. DNA for the CDR3: TGTGCCAGCTCCCTGGACAGCAGCTCCTACGAGCAGTACTTC. Full variable domain (outside the CDR3, taken from reference TRBV18 and TRBJ2-7): NAGVMQNPRHLVRRRGQEARLRCSPMKGHSHVYWYRQLPEEGLKFMVYLQKENIIDESGMPKERFSAEFPKEGPSILRIQQVVRGDSAAYFCASSLDSSSYEQYFGPGTRLTVT.

This chain joins TRBV18 and TRBJ1-2; D unclear. CDR3 length: 13 amino acids. Germline CDR1 and CDR2: KGHSH and LQKENI. Trimming shortened V by 4 bases and J by 2 bases, and 8 bases separated the two germline ends. The CDR3 bases are TGTGCCAGCTCACAAGGCGGGAACTATGGCTACACCTTC. Translation: CASSQGGNYGYTF.

The rearrangement links TRBV12-5 to TRBJ2-1; 7 positions match TRBD1. The CDR3 is 17 residues long. With V trimmed by 1 base and J by 8 bases, 14 bases remained unmatched. CDR1 LGHNT and CDR2 FRNRAP come from the germline V gene. The CDR3 loop reads CASGLETLTGFQDEQFF. CDR3 DNA: TGTGCTAGTGGTTTGGAAACCTTGACAGGGTTTCAGGATGAGCAGTTCTTC.

Points on this clone: One end of the junction does not line up with germline, which may come from a read error. The chain links TRBV6-6 to TRBJ1-2, with 9 nucleotides matching TRBD1. Germline values: CDR1 MNHNY, CDR2 SVGAGI (reference sequence). This CDR3 has 12 residues. CDR3 nucleotides: TGTGCCAGCAGTTGGGGACAGGGTTTGTTCCTATTC. Protein: CASSWGQGLFLF.

This sequence joins TRBV12-3 or TRBV12-4 and TRBJ2-1; TRBD2 matches 11 bases. Losses at the gene ends were 5 bases for V and 9 bases for J; bases not matched to a gene: 3. The CDR3 has 13 amino acids. DNA of the CDR3: TGTGCCAGCAGTCCGGGACTAGCGGCTGAGCAGTTCTTC. The encoded protein is CASSPGLAAEQFF.

This chain uses TRBV5-1 with TRBJ2-3, with TRBD2 identical over 10 bases. V was clipped by 0 bases and J by 3 bases; unmatched bases: 4. There are 16 residues in the CDR3. Germline CDR1 and CDR2: SGHRS and YFSETQ. This chain's CDR3 is CASSLGASGRTDTQYF. The CDR3 DNA reads TGCGCCAGCAGCTTGGGGGCTAGCGGGAGAACAGATACGCAGTATTTT.

The chain links TRBV28 to TRBJ1-1, with 7 bases aligning to TRBD1. After removal of 3 bases from V and 5 bases from J, the junction contained 9 bases not matched to a gene. Germline lookup yields CDR1 MDHEN and CDR2 SYDVKM. The CDR3 contains 15 residues. The CDR3 DNA reads as TGTGCCAGCAGTTTCTCCTATGGGACAGATACTGAAGCTTTCTTT. Amino acids: CASSFSYGTDTEAFF. The complete variable domain, with remaining parts taken from reference TRBV28 and TRBJ1-1, reads DVKVTQSSRYLVKRTGEKVFLECVQDMDHENMFWYRQDPGLGLRLIYFSYDVKMKEKGDIPEGYSVSREKKERFSLILESASTNQTSMYLCASSFSYGTDTEAFFGQGTRLTVV.

V gene TRBV6-5 combines with J gene TRBJ2-7; TRBD2 matches at 9 bases. Trimming at V came to 6 bases and at J to 2 bases, leaving 5 bases not matched to a gene. Germline lookup yields CDR1 MNHEY and CDR2 SVGAGI. The CDR3 spans 14 residues. The CDR3 spells CASSRLAVPYEQYF. The CDR3 coding sequence is TGTGCCAGCAGCCGACTAGCGGTGCCCTACGAGCAGTACTTC.

The rearrangement joins TRBV2 to TRBJ2-1; 7 bases align to TRBD2. J lost 4 bases, V lost 8 bases, and 11 bases had no gene match. CDR1 SNHLY and CDR2 FYNNEI come from the germline V gene. This CDR3 is built from 15 residues. The CDR3 sequence: CASREVAGRYNEQFF. In DNA form, the CDR3 reads TGTGCCAGCCGGGAAGTAGCGGGCAGATACAATGAGCAGTTCTTC.

The rearrangement links TRBV6-1 to TRBJ1-3, with a possible D match to TRBD1 (5 bases). V was clipped by 3 bases and J by 0 bases, with 12 bases between them. Germline assignment: CDR1 MNHNS and CDR2 SASEGT. This CDR3 contains 16 residues. In DNA, the CDR3 is TGTGCCAGCAGTGATTGGAGAACAGGCTCTGGAAACACCATATATTTT. This gives the protein CASSDWRTGSGNTIYF.

The CDR3 DNA sequence: TGTGCCAGCAGTCCCGGACAGGGTAGTAGGGAAAAACTGTTTTTT. This gives the protein CASSPGQGSREKLFF. The chain uses TRBV6-5 and TRBJ1-4; the match to TRBD1 covers 8 bases. The ends lost 5 bases at V and 8 bases at J; junction bases unmatched: 10. The CDR3 loop spans 15 amino acids. CDR1 and CDR2 (germline): MNHEY, SVGAGI.

This clone was counted a few times. The chain carries TRBV2 and TRBJ1-2; D might be TRBD1 (6 bases). This CDR3 contains 15 residues. Between the trimmed V and J ends, which lost 0 bases and 8 bases, there was a span of 16 bases. In germline, CDR1 is SNHLY, CDR2 FYNNEI. The CDR3 here is CASSEALLGAKGYTF. The CDR3 nucleotides are TGTGCCAGCAGTGAAGCGCTTTTGGGGGCGAAAGGCTACACCTTC.

The J gene is TRBJ2-2, the V gene TRBV28; 7 nucleotides line up with TRBD1. Per germline, CDR1 MDHEN and CDR2 SYDVKM. The ends lost 4 bases at V and 4 bases at J; junction bases unmatched: 18. The CDR3 sequence is 19 residues long. The CDR3 loop is CASSSPESRTGVVTGELFF. The CDR3 nucleotides read TGTGCCAGCAGTTCCCCGGAGTCGCGAACAGGGGTAGTCACCGGGGAGCTGTTTTTT.

This chain links TRBV19 with TRBJ1-5; D is undetermined. CDR3 length equals 15 residues. Germline-derived CDR1 and CDR2 are LNHDA and SQIVND (reference sequence). Trimming removed 3 bases at V and 1 base at J, with 10 bases between. The CDR3 sequence: CASSMSGRSNQPQHF. CDR3 bases: TGTGCCAGTAGTATGTCGGGTCGGAGCAATCAGCCCCAGCATTTT.

The chain carries TRBV29-1 and TRBJ2-1, with 10 bases fitting TRBD2. The CDR3 consists of 13 residues. J lost 3 bases, V lost 8 bases, and 4 bases had no gene match. From germline, CDR1 is SQVTM and CDR2 ANQGSEA. CDR3 loop: CSLGLANYNEQFF. The DNA of the CDR3 is TGCAGCTTGGGACTAGCGAACTACAATGAGCAGTTCTTC.

The CDR3 coding sequence is TGTGCCAGCAGCCAAGAGGTCCGACACCCCAACACCGGGGAGCTGTTTTTT. It codes for CASSQEVRHPNTGELFF. The J gene is TRBJ2-2, the V gene TRBV14, with D hard to call. V gave up 0 bases and J gave up 2 bases, with 13 bases separating them. The CDR3 is made up of 17 amino acids. Germline V CDR1 and CDR2: SGHDN, FVKESK.

The genes are TRBV18 and TRBJ1-5, with TRBD1 matching over 7 bases. This CDR3 has 17 residues. The germline V gene encodes CDR1 KGHSH and CDR2 LQKENI. V lost 1 base to trimming and J lost 3 bases; unmatched junction nucleotides: 9. The CDR3, as DNA: TGTGCCAGCTCACCACGACAGGGTAATGACTACAATCAGCCCCAGCATTTT. Translating it yields CASSPRQGNDYNQPQHF.